This is a list of T cell receptor beta chains from one sample in a study of shared T cell receptors in the human thymus. TCRdb's copy holds only in-frame clones and misses some; the assay was immunoSEQ multiplex PCR. The table includes 500,000 to 550,000 clones, 78% detected once. The sample was also reused in another study, on human thymus T cells.

The sequencing sample was made of thymocytes. All receptors derive from a boy in the first two years of life with a congenital heart defect. Each CDR3 is given without its conserved first and last residue. D genes are given only for firm matches.

>TRBJ2-7|.|TRBV4-3
ASSQDNARTYEQY
>TRBJ1-5|TRBD1|TRBV5-1
ARRRDREGQPQH
>TRBJ1-1|.|TRBV11-2
ASSLEQGNTEAF
>TRBJ2-5|TRBD1|TRBV29-1
SVERGTGGRETQY
>TRBJ2-1|TRBD2|TRBV29-1
SVGASSLAGYNEQF
>TRBJ2-1|TRBD2|TRBV7-2
ASSLPSSGKRNEQF
>TRBJ2-7|TRBD2|TRBV27
ASSLSPLLTGTTDPREQY
>TRBJ1-4|TRBD1|TRBV30
AGRDRSNQTNEKLF
>TRBJ1-4|.|TRBV28
ASSLPGLNEKLF
>TRBJ1-1|.|TRBV5-6
ASSARVPDSGQYAEAF
>TRBJ2-5|.|TRBV6-1
ASSHPGLTQETQY
>TRBJ2-6|TRBD2|TRBV28
ASTREEGLAGAGANVLT
>TRBJ1-4|.|TRBV5-6
ASSLDQAPANEKLF
>TRBJ2-7|TRBD1|TRBV2
ATTQGAHHEQY
>TRBJ2-7|TRBD1|TRBV7-9
ASSFHLETGLGEQY
>TRBJ2-7|.|TRBV5-1
ASSPVGQGGYEQY
>TRBJ1-2|TRBD1|TRBV5-7
ASSLEDRGDYGYT
>TRBJ2-3|TRBD2|TRBV5-8
ASTLRGADTQY
>TRBJ1-1|.|TRBV30
AWGSSGLNTEAF
>TRBJ2-1|TRBD2|TRBV4-3
ASSQVLADNEQF
>TRBJ2-7|.|TRBV4-3
ASSQDFAATSSYEQY
>TRBJ2-7|TRBD2|TRBV4-3
ASSQGGTSGKYEQY
>TRBJ2-1|.|TRBV27
ASSLWGHRVYNEQF
>TRBJ2-7|TRBD1|TRBV6-5
ASSRGQGTYEQY
>TRBJ2-6|.|TRBV27
ASSPLSIKPQGLSGANVLT
>TRBJ1-1|.|TRBV25-1
ASSEYSPGGTEAF
>TRBJ2-7|.|TRBV6-5
ASTAPDGTSHEQY
>TRBJ2-7|TRBD2|TRBV2
ASSGKGGDHEQY
>TRBJ1-1|.|TRBV12-5
ASGFPFRGEDTEAF
>TRBJ2-7|TRBD1|TRBV14
ASSPKGGGYEQY
>TRBJ2-7|.|TRBV4-3
ASSQEYSYEQY
>TRBJ1-2|.|TRBV5-6
ASSSGPRRGYT
>TRBJ1-3|.|TRBV7-2
ASSLHGEAGNTIY
>TRBJ2-7|TRBD2|TRBV6-1
ASRKTSGRTYEQY
>TRBJ2-7|TRBD1|TRBV5-5
ASSWGQSYEQY
>TRBJ2-1|.|TRBV21-1
ASKKVAGDNEQF
>TRBJ2-1|TRBD2|TRBV19
ASSKPGTSGNNEQF
>TRBJ2-5|TRBD2|TRBV15
ATSNGASGRRRLETQY
>TRBJ2-1|.|TRBV2
ASSAGPLLDNEQF
>TRBJ1-2|.|TRBV5-4
ASSRRQPYGYT
>TRBJ2-5|.|TRBV29-1
SANQPHYRGRGATQETQY
>TRBJ2-3|TRBD1|TRBV15
ATSRDGPDRLTDTQY
>TRBJ2-4|.|TRBV25-1
ASSEFLQGISKNIQY
>TRBJ2-2|.|TRBV5-1
ASSQRRQGATSGANTGELF
>TRBJ2-3|TRBD1|TRBV5-1
ASSLAPDRGLDTQY